A single sample is the source of the 20 T cell receptor beta chains below, sequenced in a study of blood T cell repertoires in COVID-19. Measured with immunoSEQ multiplex PCR; TCRdb has only the in-frame clones, and not every one. The table lists roughly 130,000 clones, roughly 84% of them singletons. The sample consisted of peripheral blood. These receptors originate from a man younger than 40 with COVID-19, enrolled during active disease.

The chain is built from TRBV7-8 and TRBJ1-1; tentative D call: TRBD1 (6 bases). Germline V CDR1 and CDR2: SGHVS, FQNEAQ. V shed 3 bases and J shed 4 bases, with 9 bases lying between them. The CDR3 consists of 13 residues. DNA for the CDR3: TGTGCCAGCAGCTTGGAAGGGGGCACTGAAGCTTTCTTT. Translating it yields CASSLEGGTEAFF.

CDR3 sequence (DNA): TGTGCCAGCAGCTTAGCCAGGGATCCTTTCTTT. Translation: CASSLARDPFF. The genes are TRBV7-2 and TRBJ1-1, with D perhaps TRBD1 (5 bases). CDR1 SGHTA and CDR2 FQGNSA come from the germline V gene. Trimming left V 0 bases short and J 12 bases short, with 8 bases between. There are 11 residues in the CDR3.

The chain joins TRBV27 to TRBJ2-1; 12 nucleotides agree with TRBD2. CDR3 length equals 15 residues. Germline V gene lookup returns CDR1 MNHEY and CDR2 SMNVEV (reference sequence). With 5 bases clipped from V and 5 bases from J, the junction kept 4 bases outside the gene matches. The CDR3 sequence is CASSNGTSGHNEQFF. CDR3 nucleotide sequence: TGTGCCAGCAGTAACGGGACTAGCGGGCACAATGAGCAGTTCTTC.

The rearrangement joins TRBV11-2 to TRBJ2-3; no clear D. Germline V gene lookup returns CDR1 SGHAT and CDR2 FQNNGV. This CDR3 is 13 amino acids long. V was clipped by 0 bases and J by 7 bases, with 8 bases between them. CDR3 residues: CASSLDGRNTQYF. CDR3 bases: TGTGCCAGCAGCTTAGACGGTCGAAATACGCAGTATTTT.

This clone was picked up one time. V is TRBV11-2 and J is TRBJ2-5; 10 nucleotides align to TRBD2. The V segment lost 0 bases and the J segment 2 bases; nucleotides outside the gene matches: 12. In germline, CDR1 is SGHAT, CDR2 FQNNGV. The CDR3 is made up of 19 amino acids. This CDR3 reads CASSLDWSTTSGSQETQYF. The CDR3 region has the DNA TGTGCCAGCAGCTTAGATTGGAGCACGACTAGCGGGTCTCAAGAGACCCAGTACTTC.

The V call is TRBV5-4, the J call TRBJ1-2; D might be TRBD1 (5 bases). This CDR3 has 13 residues. V was clipped by 5 bases and J by 8 bases, with 16 bases between them. Germline lookup yields CDR1 SGHNT and CDR2 YYREEE (reference sequence). The CDR3 sequence: CASRRTPDTGYTF. CDR3 bases: TGTGCCAGCAGAAGGACACCCGATACAGGCTACACCTTC.

The V call is TRBV4-2, the J call TRBJ1-1, with a weak D call TRBD1 (6 bases). Between the trimmed V and J ends, which lost 4 bases and 5 bases, there was a span of 17 bases. The CDR3 contains 15 residues. Germline V gives CDR1 LGHNA, CDR2 YNFKEQ. The CDR3, as DNA: TGTGCCAGCAGCCCCCGACAGGCCAAAGGGACTGAAGCTTTCTTT. It codes for CASSPRQAKGTEAFF.

The chain uses TRBV5-6 and TRBJ1-1; D is ambiguous. This CDR3 has 15 residues. The germline V gene has CDR1 SGHDT and CDR2 YYEEEE. V was shortened by 4 bases and J by 2 bases, with 15 bases between the two germline ends. The CDR3 loop reads CASSTPERRNTEAFF. Written as DNA, the CDR3 is TGTGCCAGCAGCACCCCGGAGCGGCGAAACACTGAAGCTTTCTTT. Based on the CDR3 plus reference TRBV5-6 and TRBJ1-1, the full variable domain is DAGVTQSPTHLIKTRGQQVTLRCSPKSGHDTVSWYQQALGQGPQFIFQYYEEEERQRGNFPDRFSGHQFPNYSSELNVNALLLGDSALYLCASSTPERRNTEAFFGQGTRLTVV.

This clone has a single count. This rearrangement joins TRBV19 to TRBJ1-1; 8 bases align to TRBD1. The CDR3 has 13 residues. Germline CDR1 LNHDA, CDR2 SQIVND (reference sequence). V gave up 5 bases and J gave up 4 bases; unmatched junction bases: 3. The CDR3 DNA reads TGTGCCAGTAGTGCCACAGGGGGCACTGAAGCTTTCTTT. This encodes CASSATGGTEAFF.

The rearrangement joins TRBV6-6 to TRBJ2-7; 14 bases agree with TRBD2. Losses at the gene ends were 5 bases for V and 6 bases for J; bases not matched to a gene: 9. Germline CDR1 MNHNY, CDR2 SVGAGI (reference sequence). This CDR3 spans 16 amino acids. The CDR3 DNA reads as TGTGCCAGCAGTCCCTTGACTAGCGGGAGGGCCATCGAGCAGTACTTC. Its translation: CASSPLTSGRAIEQYF.

The chain links TRBV19 to TRBJ1-3; D gene unclear. The CDR3 totals 16 residues. Germline CDR1 is LNHDA and CDR2 is SQIVND (reference sequence). V shed 8 bases and J shed 0 bases, with 17 bases lying between them. CDR3 amino acids: CASRGELGSSGNTIYF. As DNA, the CDR3 is TGTGCCAGTCGGGGAGAACTGGGGAGCTCTGGAAACACCATATATTTT.

This chain uses TRBV18 with TRBJ2-3, with 7 bases aligning to TRBD2. The CDR3 has 16 amino acids. The V and J ends lost 1 base and 2 bases, in that order; junction bases with no gene match: 6. Germline loops: CDR1 KGHSH, CDR2 LQKENI. The CDR3 sequence is CASSPLRGRATDTQYF. The DNA for the CDR3 is TGTGCCAGCTCACCACTTCGAGGGAGGGCCACAGATACGCAGTATTTT. Complete variable domain (other parts from reference TRBV18 and TRBJ2-3): NAGVMQNPRHLVRRRGQEARLRCSPMKGHSHVYWYRQLPEEGLKFMVYLQKENIIDESGMPKERFSAEFPKEGPSILRIQQVVRGDSAAYFCASSPLRGRATDTQYFGPGTRLTVL.

The genes are TRBV28 and TRBJ2-5; D may be TRBD1 (5 bases). The CDR3 has 13 residues. V was trimmed by 5 bases and J by 3 bases, leaving 10 bases between them. Per germline, CDR1 MDHEN and CDR2 SYDVKM. CDR3: CASSEAGKETQYF. CDR3 sequence (DNA): TGTGCCAGCAGTGAAGCAGGGAAAGAGACCCAGTACTTC.

This clone appeared once. The chain uses TRBV3-1 (or the pseudogene TRBV3-2) and TRBJ2-2; 11 bases line up with TRBD2. Unmatched junction bases numbered 7, after V lost 8 bases and J lost 5 bases. The germline CDR1 and CDR2 sequences are LGHDT and YNNKEL (reference sequence). The CDR3 is 15 residues long. CDR3 region: CASASSGRYTGELFF. The DNA for the CDR3 is TGTGCCAGCGCCTCTAGCGGGAGGTATACCGGGGAGCTGTTTTTT.

The CDR3 here is CASRAGTVLGEAFF. CDR3 coding DNA: TGTGCCAGCAGGGCCGGGACAGTTCTCGGTGAAGCTTTCTTT. The chain carries TRBV2 and TRBJ1-1; 7 bases line up with TRBD1. In germline, CDR1 is SNHLY, CDR2 FYNNEI. V was clipped by 6 bases and J by 7 bases; unmatched bases: 11. The CDR3 spans 14 residues.

For the CDR3, the DNA is TGTGCCAGCAGCTGGGGGGGCAATCAGCCCCAGCATTTT. Translation gives CASSWGGNQPQHF. The chain has TRBV5-4 and TRBJ1-5; a weak D match, TRBD1 (5 bases). Trimming pared 3 bases from V and 2 bases from J, leaving 6 bases between. The CDR3 consists of 13 residues. Germline assignment: CDR1 SGHNT and CDR2 YYREEE (reference sequence).

The V call is TRBV7-9, the J call TRBJ1-1; 11 positions agree with TRBD1. This CDR3 region has 17 residues. The trim removed 2 bases at V and 4 bases at J, leaving 9 bases unmatched. The germline V gene has CDR1 SEHNR and CDR2 FQNEAQ (reference sequence). The CDR3 nucleotides read TGTGCCAGCAGCTTATGGCGGACAGGGGGCCTGGGCACTGAAGCTTTCTTT. Its protein is CASSLWRTGGLGTEAFF.

The V call is TRBV2, the J call TRBJ2-1, with TRBD2 matching over 12 bases. Germline-derived CDR1 and CDR2 are SNHLY and FYNNEI. V trimming: 8 bases; J trimming: 0 bases; junction bases outside the gene matches: 8. This CDR3 contains 17 residues. The CDR3 here is CASYGTSGSSSYNEQFF. CDR3 sequence (DNA): TGTGCCAGCTACGGGACTAGCGGGTCGAGCTCCTACAATGAGCAGTTCTTC. Full variable domain (remainder filled in from reference TRBV2 and TRBJ2-1): EPEVTQTPSHQVTQMGQEVILRCVPISNHLYFYWYRQILGQKVEFLVSFYNNEISEKSEIFDDQFSVERPDGSNFTLKIRSTKLEDSAMYFCASYGTSGSSSYNEQFFGPGTRLTVL.

With regard to this clone: A single base separates this from a much larger clone, so it may be a read error. The chain couples TRBV7-8 to TRBJ1-5; D might be TRBD1 (5 bases). Germline V gene sequence: CDR1 SGHVS, CDR2 FQNEAQ. This CDR3 spans 13 amino acids. V was trimmed by 1 base and J by 5 bases, leaving 6 bases between them. The CDR3 DNA reads TGTGCCAGCAGCTTAGGGGGGGATCAGCCCCAGCATTTT. It codes for CASSLGGDQPQHF.

The gene calls are TRBV30 and TRBJ1-2; D not certain. The V and J ends lost 3 bases and 8 bases respectively, with 13 bases between them. This CDR3 has 12 residues. Germline CDR1 GTSNPN, CDR2 SVGIG (reference sequence). CDR3 DNA sequence: TGTGCCTGGAGCCCATGGGCGGGAGGCTACACCTTC. This encodes CAWSPWAGGYTF.